The rows below give T cell receptor beta chains drawn from one sample of a study of post-analysis software for immune sequencing data. A single record per CDR3 protein comes from TCRdb applying MiXCR to the PCR reads. The sample yields hundreds of thousands of distinct CDR3 sequences, 36% seen once. The source material was blood. These receptors were collected from a girl under 18 with multiple sclerosis. Both conserved end residues are part of each CDR3. D genes are given only for firm matches. The listing skips clone size in some rows; elsewhere it reads once, few, many or a size class.

J | D | size | V | CDR3 | DNA
TRBJ2-1 | NA | many | TRBV4-1 | CASSQEWPPSSYNEQFF | TGCGCCAGCAGCCAAGAGTGGCCTCCCAGCTCCTACAATGAGCAGTTCTTC
TRBJ1-5 | NA | few | TRBV19 | CASSTGAQPQHF | TGTGCCAGTAGTACCGGTGCTCAGCCCCAGCATTTT
TRBJ2-3 | TRBD1 | few | TRBV6-2/TRBV6-3 | CASSNLRDRITDTQYF | TGTGCCAGCAGCAACCTCCGGGACAGGATCACAGATACGCAGTATTTT
TRBJ1-1 | NA | many | TRBV6-5 | CASSYTGMDTEAFF | TGTGCCAGCAGTTACACAGGGATGGACACTGAAGCTTTCTTT
TRBJ1-5 | NA | NA | TRBV10-3 | CATREGDQPQHF | TGTGCCACCAGGGAAGGGGATCAGCCCCAGCATTTT
TRBJ2-3 | NA | NA | TRBV12-3/TRBV12-4 | CASSFSGLGTDTQYF | TGTGCCAGCAGCTTCTCAGGGCTGGGCACAGATACGCAGTATTTT
TRBJ1-6 | NA | few | TRBV7-6 | CASSLSGIDRGNSPLHF | TGTGCCAGCAGCTTATCCGGCATTGACAGAGGGAATTCACCCCTCCACTTT
TRBJ2-7 | NA | many | TRBV5-1 | CASSPGPPYEQYF | TGCGCCAGCAGCCCGGGGCCTCCCTACGAGCAGTACTTC
TRBJ2-3 | NA | many | TRBV28 | CASSLRVLGTDTQYF | TGTGCCAGCAGCCTCAGGGTCCTTGGCACAGATACGCAGTATTTT
TRBJ1-5 | NA | many | TRBV12-3/TRBV12-4 | CASSLGLPNQPQHF | TGTGCCAGCAGTCTGGGACTGCCTAATCAGCCCCAGCATTTT
TRBJ2-3 | TRBD1 | many | TRBV5-5 | CASSLVSVQGARGDTQYF | TGTGCCAGCAGCTTGGTCTCGGTACAGGGGGCGCGGGGAGATACGCAGTATTTT
TRBJ2-5 | NA | NA | TRBV2 | CASSETGRGQWKTQYF | TGTGCCAGCAGTGAAACCGGGCGGGGGCAGTGGAAGACCCAGTACTTC
TRBJ2-1 | NA | many | TRBV15 | CATSGDASYNEQFF | TGTGCCACCAGCGGGGACGCCTCCTACAATGAGCAGTTCTTC
TRBJ1-2 | NA | NA | TRBV5-5 | CASSLRGGGATNYGYTF | TGTGCCAGCAGCCTTCGCGGAGGGGGTGCCACTAACTATGGCTACACCTTC
TRBJ2-3 | NA | many | TRBV20-1 | CSARDVARTDTQYF | TGCAGTGCTAGAGACGTGGCCCGCACAGATACGCAGTATTTT
TRBJ1-5 | NA | few | TRBV20-1 | CSARVSREPRQPQHF | TGCAGTGCTAGAGTATCCAGGGAGCCGCGTCAGCCCCAGCATTTT
TRBJ1-1 | NA | many | TRBV10-3 | CAIKDLPSLWDTEAFF | TGTGCCATTAAGGATCTACCAAGCCTCTGGGACACTGAAGCTTTCTTT
TRBJ2-7 | TRBD2 | few | TRBV7-9 | CASSLGFGLAAGEQYF | TGTGCCAGCAGCTTAGGTTTTGGACTAGCAGCCGGCGAGCAGTACTTC
TRBJ2-7 | NA | NA | TRBV28 | CASRRGTAGSYEQYF | TGTGCCAGCAGAAGGGGGACTGCCGGCTCCTACGAGCAGTACTTC
TRBJ2-5 | TRBD1 | many | TRBV5-8 | CASSLSRTGQETQYF | TGTGCCAGCAGCTTGTCGAGGACAGGCCAAGAGACCCAGTACTTC
TRBJ1-2 | TRBD1 | few | TRBV27 | CASSLRAGGNYGYTF | TGTGCCAGCAGTTTAAGGGCAGGGGGGAACTATGGCTACACCTTC
TRBJ1-5 | NA | NA | TRBV12-3/TRBV12-4 | CASSLGGKRGNQPQHF | TGTGCCAGCAGTTTAGGTGGCAAACGAGGCAATCAGCCCCAGCATTTT
TRBJ2-1 | TRBD2 | few | TRBV5-6 | CASSLEVGGDPEQFF | TGTGCCAGCAGCTTGGAGGTCGGGGGGGACCCTGAGCAGTTCTTC
TRBJ1-5 | NA | few | TRBV25-1 | CASSPGGGHSNQPQHF | TGTGCCAGCAGTCCCGGGGGGGGACATAGCAATCAGCCCCAGCATTTT
TRBJ1-2 | NA | many | TRBV2 | CASTPMVGYGYTF | TGTGCCAGCACCCCCATGGTCGGCTATGGCTACACCTTC
TRBJ1-6 | NA | few | TRBV12-3/TRBV12-4 | CASRYSGQNNSPLHF | TGTGCCAGCAGGTACTCGGGACAAAATAATTCACCCCTCCACTTT
TRBJ1-1 | NA | few | TRBV5-1 | CASSLVDSEAFF | TGCGCCAGCAGCTTGGTGGACAGTGAAGCTTTCTTT
TRBJ2-3 | TRBD2 | many | TRBV5-7 | CASSLVARGATDTQYF | TGTGCCAGCAGCTTGGTCGCGCGGGGGGCCACAGATACGCAGTATTTT
TRBJ2-5 | TRBD2 | many | TRBV5-1 | CASSSPTSGRGETQYF | TGCGCCAGCAGCTCCCCGACTAGCGGGAGGGGGGAGACCCAGTACTTC
TRBJ1-2 | NA | many | TRBV20-1 | CSARGGWTEYGYTF | TGCAGTGCTAGGGGTGGGTGGACGGAATATGGCTACACCTTC
TRBJ2-1 | TRBD1 | NA | TRBV15 | CATSMGGQGRFNEQFF | TGTGCCACCAGCATGGGGGGACAGGGGCGTTTCAATGAGCAGTTCTTC
TRBJ2-1 | NA | many | TRBV30 | CAWSVRAPNEQFF | TGTGCCTGGAGTGTACGGGCCCCCAATGAGCAGTTCTTC
TRBJ1-1 | NA | NA | TRBV12-3/TRBV12-4 | CASSTRTITEAFF | TGTGCCAGCAGTACCAGGACAATCACTGAAGCTTTCTTT
TRBJ1-6 | NA | many | TRBV6-5 | CASSHYNSPLHF | TGTGCCAGCAGCCACTATAATTCACCCCTCCACTTT
TRBJ2-2 | NA | NA | TRBV7-3 | CASGLDSLTGELFF | TGTGCCAGCGGGCTGGACAGTCTCACCGGGGAGCTGTTTTTT
TRBJ2-2 | NA | NA | TRBV20-1 | CSARQGIGELFF | TGCAGTGCTAGACAAGGCATCGGGGAGCTGTTTTTT
TRBJ2-1 | TRBD2 | many | TRBV10-3 | CAIRGLAGGPRNEQFF | TGTGCCATCAGGGGACTAGCGGGGGGGCCGAGAAATGAGCAGTTCTTC
TRBJ2-1 | TRBD2 | many | TRBV20-1 | CSAIPLGVAGGSYNEQFF | TGCAGTGCTATTCCCCTTGGGGTAGCGGGAGGCTCCTACAATGAGCAGTTCTTC
TRBJ2-4 | NA | NA | TRBV7-9 | CASSRALVEAKNIQYF | TGTGCCAGCAGCAGGGCCTTGGTTGAAGCCAAAAACATTCAGTACTTC
TRBJ1-2 | NA | many | TRBV5-1 | CASSSDGAGYGYTF | TGCGCCAGCAGTTCGGACGGGGCTGGCTATGGCTACACCTTC
TRBJ2-1 | TRBD2 | NA | TRBV20-1 | CSARAPGLAGFDEQFF | TGCAGTGCTCGCGCTCCGGGACTAGCGGGATTTGATGAGCAGTTCTTC
TRBJ1-2 | NA | NA | TRBV7-2 | CASSADGYYGYTF | TGTGCCAGCAGCGCTGACGGGTACTATGGCTACACCTTC
TRBJ2-3 | NA | NA | TRBV7-2 | CASSSQREDTQYF | TGTGCCAGCAGCTCACAGAGAGAAGATACGCAGTATTTT
TRBJ1-1 | TRBD1 | NA | TRBV12-3/TRBV12-4 | CASRVTGGTEAFF | TGTGCCAGCAGAGTCACAGGGGGGACTGAAGCTTTCTTT
TRBJ2-1 | TRBD2 | NA | TRBV5-1 | CASSTGLAGDLFDNEQFF | TGCGCCAGCAGCACGGGACTAGCGGGGGACCTCTTCGACAATGAGCAGTTCTTC